The 4 T cell receptor beta chains presented below share a single source sample, sequenced in a study of metastatic and nonmetastatic thyroid tumors. Ahead of thyroid surgery, no patient had received treatment of any kind. TCRdb redid the clone calls on the PCR reads using MiXCR. This sample has about 33,000 clones, with about 18% found just once. What was sequenced was blood. Receptor source: a male donor with papillary thyroid cancer or a benign thyroid nodule (not recorded which). Some clones in this sample may be carry-over from other donors' samples.

The sample holds a few counts of this clone. At one end, the junction sequence differs from germline, possibly due to a read error. V usage is TRBV27 and J usage is TRBJ2-1, with D perhaps assigned TRBD1 or TRBD2 (6 bases each). CDR3 size: 16 residues. Germline V CDR1 and CDR2: MNHEY, SMNVEV (reference sequence). DNA for the CDR3: TGTGCAAGCAGCTTGACAGAGGGGGGAAAATACAATGAGCAGTTCTTC. Translation gives CASSLTEGGKYNEQFF.

V usage is TRBV30 and J usage is TRBJ2-2, with 8 bases fitting TRBD1. The CDR3 totals 15 residues. In germline, CDR1 is GTSNPN, CDR2 SVGIG (reference sequence). The J segment lost 6 bases and the V segment lost 4 bases, leaving 10 bases of the junction unmatched. The CDR3 DNA is TGTGCCTGGATTGTACAGGACAGGGTTGCCGGGGAGCTGTTTTTT. It translates to CAWIVQDRVAGELFF.

This rearrangement joins TRBV6-1 to TRBJ1-2; D is perhaps TRBD1 (5 bases). Germline loops: CDR1 MNHNS, CDR2 SASEGT. The CDR3 has 12 residues. Deletions cut 7 bases from V and 7 bases from J, with 13 bases between. CDR3 bases: TGTGCCAGCACCCCAGGGAAAAGTGGCTACACCTTC. Translating gives CASTPGKSGYTF.

This clone was seen repeatedly, ten times or more. This sequence joins TRBV11-1 and TRBJ2-7; 13 bases are shared with TRBD2. The germline CDR1 and CDR2 sequences are SGHAT and FQDESV (reference sequence). J was trimmed by 1 base and V by 0 bases; bases with no gene match: 3. CDR3 length: 17 amino acids. CDR3 amino acids: CASSLARTSGSSYEQYF. CDR3 nucleotides: TGTGCCAGCAGCTTAGCACGGACTAGCGGGAGTTCCTACGAGCAGTACTTC.